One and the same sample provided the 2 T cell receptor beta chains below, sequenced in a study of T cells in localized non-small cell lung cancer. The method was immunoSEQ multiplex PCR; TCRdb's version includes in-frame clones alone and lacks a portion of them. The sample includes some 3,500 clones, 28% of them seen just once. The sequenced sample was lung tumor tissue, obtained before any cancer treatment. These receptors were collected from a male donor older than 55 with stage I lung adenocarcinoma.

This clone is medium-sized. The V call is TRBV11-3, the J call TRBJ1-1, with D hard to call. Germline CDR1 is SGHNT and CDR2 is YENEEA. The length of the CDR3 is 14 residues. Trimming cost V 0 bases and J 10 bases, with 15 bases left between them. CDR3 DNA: TGTGCCAGCAGCTTAGATAGTGGAGGGATAAGAGCTTTCTTT. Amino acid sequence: CASSLDSGGIRAFF. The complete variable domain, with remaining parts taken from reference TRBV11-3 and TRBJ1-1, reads EAGVVQSPRYKIIEKKQPVAFWCNPISGHNTLYWYLQNLGQGPELLIRYENEEAVDDSQLPKDRFSAERLKGVDSTLKIQPAELGDSAVYLCASSLDSGGIRAFFGQGTRLTVV.

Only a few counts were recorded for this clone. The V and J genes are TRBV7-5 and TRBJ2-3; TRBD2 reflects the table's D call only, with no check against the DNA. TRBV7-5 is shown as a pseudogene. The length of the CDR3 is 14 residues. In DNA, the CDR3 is TGTGCCAGCAGCTTGTTCGGTAGCACAGATACGCAGTATTTT. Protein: CASSLFGSTDTQYF.